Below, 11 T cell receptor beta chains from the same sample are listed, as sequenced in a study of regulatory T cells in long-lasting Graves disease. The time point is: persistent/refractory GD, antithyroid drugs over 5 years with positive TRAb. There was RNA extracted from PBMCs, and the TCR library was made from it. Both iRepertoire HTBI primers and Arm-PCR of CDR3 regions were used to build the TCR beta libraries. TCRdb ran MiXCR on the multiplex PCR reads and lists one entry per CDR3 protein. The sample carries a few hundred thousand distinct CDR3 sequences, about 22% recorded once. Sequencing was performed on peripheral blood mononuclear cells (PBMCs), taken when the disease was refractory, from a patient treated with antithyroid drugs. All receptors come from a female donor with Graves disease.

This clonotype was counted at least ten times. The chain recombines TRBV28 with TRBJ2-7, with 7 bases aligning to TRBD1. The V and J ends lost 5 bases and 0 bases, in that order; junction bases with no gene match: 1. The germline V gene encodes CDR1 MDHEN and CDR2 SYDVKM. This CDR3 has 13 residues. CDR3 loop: CASSGDSSYEQYF. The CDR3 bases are TGTGCCAGCAGTGGGGACAGCTCCTACGAGCAGTACTTC.

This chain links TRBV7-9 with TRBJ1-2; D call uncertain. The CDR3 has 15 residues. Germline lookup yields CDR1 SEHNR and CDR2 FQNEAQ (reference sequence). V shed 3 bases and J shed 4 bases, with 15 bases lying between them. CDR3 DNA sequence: TGTGCCAGCAGCTTTCATCGGCGCGGTCGCTATGGCTACACCTTC. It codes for CASSFHRRGRYGYTF.

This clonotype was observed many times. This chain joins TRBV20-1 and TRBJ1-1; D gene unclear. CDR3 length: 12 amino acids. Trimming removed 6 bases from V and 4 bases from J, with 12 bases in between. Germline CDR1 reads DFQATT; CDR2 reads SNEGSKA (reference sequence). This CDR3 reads CSAAPIATEAFF. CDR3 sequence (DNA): TGCAGTGCCGCGCCGATCGCCACTGAAGCTTTCTTT.

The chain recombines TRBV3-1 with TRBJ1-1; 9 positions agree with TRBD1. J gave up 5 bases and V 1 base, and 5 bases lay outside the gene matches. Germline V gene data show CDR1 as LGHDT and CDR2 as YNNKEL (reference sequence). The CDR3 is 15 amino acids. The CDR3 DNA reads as TGTGCCAGCAGCCAAGGGGAGACAGGGGGGACTGAAGCTTTCTTT. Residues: CASSQGETGGTEAFF. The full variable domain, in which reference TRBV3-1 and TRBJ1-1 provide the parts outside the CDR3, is DTAVSQTPKYLVTQMGNDKSIKCEQNLGHDTMYWYKQDSKKFLKIMFSYNNKELIINETVPNRFSPKSPDKAHLNLHINSLELGDSAVYFCASSQGETGGTEAFFGQGTRLTVV.

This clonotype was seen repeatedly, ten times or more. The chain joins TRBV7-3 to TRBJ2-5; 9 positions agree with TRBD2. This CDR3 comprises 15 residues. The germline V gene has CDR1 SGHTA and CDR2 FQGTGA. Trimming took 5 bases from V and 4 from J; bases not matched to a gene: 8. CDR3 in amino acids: CASSPVAGEGETQYF. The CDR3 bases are TGTGCCAGCAGCCCAGTAGCGGGAGAGGGAGAGACCCAGTACTTC.

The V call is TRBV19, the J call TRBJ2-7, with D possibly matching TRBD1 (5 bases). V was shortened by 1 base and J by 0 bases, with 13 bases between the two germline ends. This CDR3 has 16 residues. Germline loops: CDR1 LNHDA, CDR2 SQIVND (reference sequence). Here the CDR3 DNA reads TGTGCCAGTAGTATAGTTTCGACAGAGAGCTCCTACGAGCAGTACTTC. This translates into CASSIVSTESSYEQYF.

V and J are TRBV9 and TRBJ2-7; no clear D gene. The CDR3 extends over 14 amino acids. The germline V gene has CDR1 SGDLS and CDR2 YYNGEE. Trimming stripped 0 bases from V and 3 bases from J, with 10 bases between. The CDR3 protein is CASSVGGSGYEQYF. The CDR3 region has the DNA TGTGCCAGCAGCGTAGGTGGTAGTGGCTACGAGCAGTACTTC.

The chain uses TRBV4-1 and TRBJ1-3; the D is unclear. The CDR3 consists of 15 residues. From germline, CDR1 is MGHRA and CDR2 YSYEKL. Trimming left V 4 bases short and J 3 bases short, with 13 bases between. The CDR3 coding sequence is TGCGCCAGCAGCCCCCTGGACGGATTTGGAAACACCATATATTTT. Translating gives CASSPLDGFGNTIYF.

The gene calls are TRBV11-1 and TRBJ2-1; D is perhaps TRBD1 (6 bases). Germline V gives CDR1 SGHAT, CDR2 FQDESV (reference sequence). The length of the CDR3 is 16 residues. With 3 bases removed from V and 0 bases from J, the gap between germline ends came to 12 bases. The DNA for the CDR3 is TGTGCCAGCAGCTTTGGGGGCGTAAGCTCCTACAATGAGCAGTTCTTC. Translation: CASSFGGVSSYNEQFF.

This CDR3 reads CSAIRRGLNTEAFF. CDR3 bases: TGCAGTGCTATCCGTCGTGGTCTGAACACTGAAGCTTTCTTT. The chain combines TRBV20-1 with TRBJ1-1; D gene unclear. Germline V gene lookup returns CDR1 DFQATT and CDR2 SNEGSKA (reference sequence). V was pared by 4 bases and J by 0 bases, with 12 bases between. This CDR3 comprises 14 residues.

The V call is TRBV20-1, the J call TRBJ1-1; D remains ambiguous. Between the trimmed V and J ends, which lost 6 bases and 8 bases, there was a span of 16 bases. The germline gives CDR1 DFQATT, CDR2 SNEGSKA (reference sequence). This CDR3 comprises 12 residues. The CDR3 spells CSATTPGEEAFF. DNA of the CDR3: TGCAGTGCAACCACCCCGGGCGAGGAAGCTTTCTTT.